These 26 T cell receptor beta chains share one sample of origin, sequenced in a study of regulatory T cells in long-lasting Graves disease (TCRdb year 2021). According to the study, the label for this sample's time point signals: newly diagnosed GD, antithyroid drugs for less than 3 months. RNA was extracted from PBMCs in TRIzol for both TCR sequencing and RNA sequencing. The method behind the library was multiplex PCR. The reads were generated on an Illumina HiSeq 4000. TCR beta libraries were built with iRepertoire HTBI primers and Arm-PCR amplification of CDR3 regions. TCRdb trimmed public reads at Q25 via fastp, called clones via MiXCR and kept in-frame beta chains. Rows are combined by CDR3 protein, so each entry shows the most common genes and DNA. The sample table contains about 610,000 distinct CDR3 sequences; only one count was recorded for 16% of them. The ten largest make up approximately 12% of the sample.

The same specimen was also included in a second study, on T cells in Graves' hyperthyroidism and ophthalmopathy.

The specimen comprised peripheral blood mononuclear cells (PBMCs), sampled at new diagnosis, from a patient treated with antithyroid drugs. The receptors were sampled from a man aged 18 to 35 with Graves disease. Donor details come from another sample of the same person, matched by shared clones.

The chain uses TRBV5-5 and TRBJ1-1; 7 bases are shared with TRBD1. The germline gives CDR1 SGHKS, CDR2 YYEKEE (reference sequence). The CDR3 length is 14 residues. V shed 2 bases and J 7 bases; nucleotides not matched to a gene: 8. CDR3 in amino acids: CASSFGQQGSEAFF. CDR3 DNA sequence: TGTGCCAGCAGCTTTGGTCAACAGGGGAGTGAAGCTTTCTTT.

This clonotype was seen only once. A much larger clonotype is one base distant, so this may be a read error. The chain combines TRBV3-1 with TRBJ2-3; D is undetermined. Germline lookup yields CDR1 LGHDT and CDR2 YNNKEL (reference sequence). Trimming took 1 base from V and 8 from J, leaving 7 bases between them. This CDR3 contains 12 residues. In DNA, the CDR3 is TGTGCCAGCAGCCAAGCTCTAGGTACGCAGTATTTT. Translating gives CASSQALGTQYF.

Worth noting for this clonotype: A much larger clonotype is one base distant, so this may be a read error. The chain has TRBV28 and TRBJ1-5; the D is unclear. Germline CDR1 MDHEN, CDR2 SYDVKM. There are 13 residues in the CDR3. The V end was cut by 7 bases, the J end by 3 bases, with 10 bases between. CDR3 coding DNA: TGTGCCAGCAAGTTCAATTCCAATCAGCCCCAGCATTTT. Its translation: CASKFNSNQPQHF.

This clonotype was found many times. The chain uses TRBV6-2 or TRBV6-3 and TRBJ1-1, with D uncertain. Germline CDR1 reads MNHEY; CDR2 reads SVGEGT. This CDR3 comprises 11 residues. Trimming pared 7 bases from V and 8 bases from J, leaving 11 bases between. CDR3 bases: TGTGCCAGCACCCTCGGCGCCGAAGCTTTCTTT. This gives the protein CASTLGAEAFF.

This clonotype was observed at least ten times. The CDR3 reads CASSSRPYLAGVVDTQYF. CDR3 DNA sequence: TGTGCCAGCAGCTCGCGCCCTTACCTAGCGGGAGTAGTAGATACGCAGTATTTT. This chain links TRBV7-3 with TRBJ2-3; 10 positions agree with TRBD2. The CDR3 runs 18 residues. Per germline, CDR1 SGHTA and CDR2 FQGTGA. V shed 4 bases and J 5 bases; nucleotides not matched to a gene: 15.

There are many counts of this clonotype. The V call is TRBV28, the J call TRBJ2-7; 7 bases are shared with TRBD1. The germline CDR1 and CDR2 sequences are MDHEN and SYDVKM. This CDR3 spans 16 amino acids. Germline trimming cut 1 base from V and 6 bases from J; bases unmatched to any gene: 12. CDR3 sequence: CASSLSWGQRRFEQYF. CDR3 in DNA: TGTGCCAGCAGTTTATCATGGGGACAGCGCCGTTTCGAGCAGTACTTC.

CDR3 region: CSVLAGSYEQYF. As DNA, the CDR3 is TGCAGCGTACTAGCGGGAAGCTACGAGCAGTACTTC. This chain links TRBV29-1 with TRBJ2-7, with 10 bases matching TRBD2. After removal of 6 bases from V and 3 bases from J, the junction contained 2 bases not matched to a gene. This CDR3 comprises 12 residues. Looked up from germline, CDR1 is SQVTM and CDR2 is ANQGSEA.

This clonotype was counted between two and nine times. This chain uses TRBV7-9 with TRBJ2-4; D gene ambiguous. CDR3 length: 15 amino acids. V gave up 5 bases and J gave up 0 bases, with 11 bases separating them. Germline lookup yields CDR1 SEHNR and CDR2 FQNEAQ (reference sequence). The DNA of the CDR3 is TGTGCCAGCAGCCCTTGGACGCTAGCCAAAAACATTCAGTACTTC. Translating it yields CASSPWTLAKNIQYF. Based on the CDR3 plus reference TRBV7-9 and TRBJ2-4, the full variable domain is DTGVSQNPRHKITKRGQNVTFRCDPISEHNRLYWYRQTLGQGPEFLTYFQNEAQLEKSRLLSDRFSAERPKGSFSTLEIQRTEQGDSAMYLCASSPWTLAKNIQYFGAGTRLSVL.

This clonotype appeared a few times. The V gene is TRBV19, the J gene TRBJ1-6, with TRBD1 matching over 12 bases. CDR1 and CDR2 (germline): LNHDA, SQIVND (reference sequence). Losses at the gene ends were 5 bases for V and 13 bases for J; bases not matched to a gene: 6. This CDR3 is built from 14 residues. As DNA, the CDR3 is TGTGCCAGTAGTGCCGGGACAGGGGGCGCCCCCCTCCACTTT. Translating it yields CASSAGTGGAPLHF.

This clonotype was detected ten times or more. In DNA form, the CDR3 reads TGTGCCAGCAGCTGGGCGGGAGAGCTCACAGATACGCAGTATTTT. Its translation is CASSWAGELTDTQYF. The chain couples TRBV7-3 to TRBJ2-3, with 7 bases aligning to TRBD2. CDR1 and CDR2 (germline): SGHTA, FQGTGA. V was clipped by 4 bases and J by 2 bases; unmatched bases: 6. The CDR3 length is 15 residues.

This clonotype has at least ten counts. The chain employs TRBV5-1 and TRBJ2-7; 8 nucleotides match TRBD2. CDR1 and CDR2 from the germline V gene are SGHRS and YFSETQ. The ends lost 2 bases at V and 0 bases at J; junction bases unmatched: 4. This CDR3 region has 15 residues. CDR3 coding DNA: TGCGCCAGCAGCTTCTTAGCGGGGAGCTCCTACGAGCAGTACTTC. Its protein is CASSFLAGSSYEQYF.

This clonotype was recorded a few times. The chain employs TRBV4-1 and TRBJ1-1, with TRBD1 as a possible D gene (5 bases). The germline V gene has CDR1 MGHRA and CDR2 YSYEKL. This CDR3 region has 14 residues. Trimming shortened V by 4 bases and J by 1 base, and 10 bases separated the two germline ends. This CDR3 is CASSPRQQNTEAFF. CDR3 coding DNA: TGCGCCAGCAGCCCGCGACAGCAGAACACTGAAGCTTTCTTT.

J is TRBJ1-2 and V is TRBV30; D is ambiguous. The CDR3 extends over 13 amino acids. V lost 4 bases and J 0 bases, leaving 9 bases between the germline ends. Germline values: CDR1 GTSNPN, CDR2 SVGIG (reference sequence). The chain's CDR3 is CAWNRAANYGYTF. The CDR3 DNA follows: TGTGCCTGGAACCGGGCAGCTAACTATGGCTACACCTTC.

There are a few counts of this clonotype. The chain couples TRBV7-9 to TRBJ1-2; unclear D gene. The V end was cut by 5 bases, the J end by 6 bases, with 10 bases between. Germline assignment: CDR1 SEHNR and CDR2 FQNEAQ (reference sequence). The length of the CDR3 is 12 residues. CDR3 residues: CASSPTLDGYTF. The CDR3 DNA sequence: TGTGCCAGCAGCCCGACCTTGGATGGCTACACCTTC.

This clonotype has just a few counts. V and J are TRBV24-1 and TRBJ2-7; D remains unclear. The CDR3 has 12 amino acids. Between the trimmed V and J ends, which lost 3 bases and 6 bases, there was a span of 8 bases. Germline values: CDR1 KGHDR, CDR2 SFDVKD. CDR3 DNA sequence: TGTGCCACCAGTGATATTTACGGCGAGCAGTACTTC. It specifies CATSDIYGEQYF.

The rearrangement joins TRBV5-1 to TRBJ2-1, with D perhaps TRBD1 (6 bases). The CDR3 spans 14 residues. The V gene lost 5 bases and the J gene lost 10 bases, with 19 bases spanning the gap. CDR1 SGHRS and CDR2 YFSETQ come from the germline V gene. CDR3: CASRYLQGTGEQFF. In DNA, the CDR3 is TGCGCCAGCAGATACCTCCAGGGGACGGGGGAGCAGTTCTTC.

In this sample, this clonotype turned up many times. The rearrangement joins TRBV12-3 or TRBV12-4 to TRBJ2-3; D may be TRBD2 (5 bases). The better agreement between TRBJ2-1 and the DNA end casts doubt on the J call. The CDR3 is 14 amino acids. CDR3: CASSLGGPEDEQFF. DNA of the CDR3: TGTGCCAGCAGTTTAGGCGGGCCGGAGGATGAGCAGTTCTTC.

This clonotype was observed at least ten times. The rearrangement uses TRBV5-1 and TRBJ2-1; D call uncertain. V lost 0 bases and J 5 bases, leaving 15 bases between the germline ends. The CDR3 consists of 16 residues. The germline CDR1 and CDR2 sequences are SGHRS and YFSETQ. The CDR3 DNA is TGCGCCAGCAGCTTGGCGGATTGGTGGGCGAACAATGAGCAGTTCTTC. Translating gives CASSLADWWANNEQFF.

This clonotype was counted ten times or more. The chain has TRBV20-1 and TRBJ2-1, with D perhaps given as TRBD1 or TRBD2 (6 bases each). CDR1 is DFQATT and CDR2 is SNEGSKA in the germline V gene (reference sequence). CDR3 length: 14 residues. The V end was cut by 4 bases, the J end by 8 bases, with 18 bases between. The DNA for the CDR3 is TGCAGTGCTAATTACGGGGGCCTTCGGGATGAGCAGTTCTTC. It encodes CSANYGGLRDEQFF.

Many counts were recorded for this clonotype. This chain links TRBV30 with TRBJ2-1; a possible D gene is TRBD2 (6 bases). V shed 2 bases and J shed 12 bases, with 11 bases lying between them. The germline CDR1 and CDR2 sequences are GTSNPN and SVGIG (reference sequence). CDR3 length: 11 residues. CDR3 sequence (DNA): TGTGCCTGGAGTTCCGCCGGGGGGCAGTTCTTC. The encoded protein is CAWSSAGGQFF.

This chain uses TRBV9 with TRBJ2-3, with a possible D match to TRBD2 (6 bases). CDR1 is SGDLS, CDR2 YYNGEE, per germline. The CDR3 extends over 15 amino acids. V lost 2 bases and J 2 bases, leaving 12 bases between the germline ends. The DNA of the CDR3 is TGTGCCAGCAGCGTCCGGGGACTCAACACAGATACGCAGTATTTT. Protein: CASSVRGLNTDTQYF. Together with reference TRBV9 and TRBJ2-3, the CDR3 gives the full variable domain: DSGVTQTPKHLITATGQRVTLRCSPRSGDLSVYWYQQSLDQGLQFLIQYYNGEERAKGNILERFSAQQFPDLHSELNLSSLELGDSALYFCASSVRGLNTDTQYFGPGTRLTVL.

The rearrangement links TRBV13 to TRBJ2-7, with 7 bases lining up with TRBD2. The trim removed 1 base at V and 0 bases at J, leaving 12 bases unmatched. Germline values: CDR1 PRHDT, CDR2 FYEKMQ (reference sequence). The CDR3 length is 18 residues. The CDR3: CASSLAGGPMVSSYEQYF. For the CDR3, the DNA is TGTGCCAGCAGCTTAGCGGGAGGCCCTATGGTGAGCTCCTACGAGCAGTACTTC.

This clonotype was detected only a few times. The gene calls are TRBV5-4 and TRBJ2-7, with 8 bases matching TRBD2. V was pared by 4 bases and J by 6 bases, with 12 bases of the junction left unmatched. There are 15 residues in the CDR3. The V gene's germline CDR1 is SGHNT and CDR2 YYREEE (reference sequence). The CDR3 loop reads CASSKGLDWGGEQYF. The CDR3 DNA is TGTGCCAGCAGCAAGGGACTAGACTGGGGCGGCGAGCAGTACTTC.

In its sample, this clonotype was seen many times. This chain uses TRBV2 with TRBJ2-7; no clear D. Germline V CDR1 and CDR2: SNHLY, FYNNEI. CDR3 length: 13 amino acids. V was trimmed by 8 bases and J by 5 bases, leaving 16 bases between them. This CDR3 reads CASGVPNEHEQYF. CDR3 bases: TGTGCCAGCGGAGTCCCGAACGAACACGAGCAGTACTTC.

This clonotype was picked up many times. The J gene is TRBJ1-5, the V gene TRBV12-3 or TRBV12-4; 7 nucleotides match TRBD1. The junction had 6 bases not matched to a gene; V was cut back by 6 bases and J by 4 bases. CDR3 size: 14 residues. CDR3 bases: TGTGCCAGCAGCGGGGGACAGCCTAATCAGCCCCAGCATTTT. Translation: CASSGGQPNQPQHF.

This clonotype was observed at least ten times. As DNA, the CDR3 is TGCAGGGTTTATACGGGACTCGGTGGCTACACCTTC. As protein: CRVYTGLGGYTF. V gene TRBV20-1 combines with J gene TRBJ1-2, with D perhaps TRBD1 (5 bases). CDR1 is DFQATT and CDR2 is SNEGSKA in the germline V gene (reference sequence). The CDR3 extends over 12 amino acids.